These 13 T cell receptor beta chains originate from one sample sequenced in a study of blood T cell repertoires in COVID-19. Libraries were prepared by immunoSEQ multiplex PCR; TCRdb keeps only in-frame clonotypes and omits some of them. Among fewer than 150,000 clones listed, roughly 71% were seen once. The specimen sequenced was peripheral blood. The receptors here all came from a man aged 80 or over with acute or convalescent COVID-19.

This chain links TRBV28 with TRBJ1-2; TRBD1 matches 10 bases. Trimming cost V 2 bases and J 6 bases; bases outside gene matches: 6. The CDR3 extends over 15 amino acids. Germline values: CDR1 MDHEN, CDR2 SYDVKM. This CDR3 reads CASSLERTGGNGYTF. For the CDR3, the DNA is TGTGCCAGCAGTTTAGAACGGACAGGGGGAAATGGCTACACCTTC.

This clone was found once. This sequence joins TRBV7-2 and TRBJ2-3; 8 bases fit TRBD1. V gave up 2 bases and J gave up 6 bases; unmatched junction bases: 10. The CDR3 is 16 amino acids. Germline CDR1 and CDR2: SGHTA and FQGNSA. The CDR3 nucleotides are TGTGCCAGCAGCTTAAGTTGGACAGGGAAGAGGGATACGCAGTATTTT. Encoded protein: CASSLSWTGKRDTQYF.

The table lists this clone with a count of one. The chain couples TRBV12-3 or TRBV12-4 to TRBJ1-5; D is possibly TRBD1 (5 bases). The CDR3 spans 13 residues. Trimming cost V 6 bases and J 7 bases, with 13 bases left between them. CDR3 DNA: TGTGCCAGCAGGCCGGACAATCAGCAGCCCCAGCATTTT. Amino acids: CASRPDNQQPQHF.

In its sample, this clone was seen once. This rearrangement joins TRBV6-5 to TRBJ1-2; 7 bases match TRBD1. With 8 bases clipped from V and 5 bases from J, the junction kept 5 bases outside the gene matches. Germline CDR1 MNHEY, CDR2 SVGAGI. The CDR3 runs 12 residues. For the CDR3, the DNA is TGTGCCAGCGGGACAGAGTTTTATGGCTACACCTTC. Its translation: CASGTEFYGYTF.

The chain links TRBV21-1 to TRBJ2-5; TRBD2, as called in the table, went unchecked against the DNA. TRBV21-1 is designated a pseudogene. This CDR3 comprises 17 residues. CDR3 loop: CASSKASLAGDQETQYF. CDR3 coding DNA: TGTGCCAGCAGCAAAGCGTCGTTAGCGGGGGATCAAGAGACCCAGTACTTC.

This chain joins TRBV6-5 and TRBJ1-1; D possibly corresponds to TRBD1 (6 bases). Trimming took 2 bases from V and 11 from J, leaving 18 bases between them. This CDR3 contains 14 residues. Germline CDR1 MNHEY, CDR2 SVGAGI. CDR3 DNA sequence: TGTGCCAGCAGTTACACCCGGAACAAGGGGGATGCTTTCTTT. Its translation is CASSYTRNKGDAFF.

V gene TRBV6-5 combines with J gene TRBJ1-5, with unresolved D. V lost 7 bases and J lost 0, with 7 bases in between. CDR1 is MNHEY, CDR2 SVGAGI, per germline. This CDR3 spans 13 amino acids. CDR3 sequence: CASNRGSNQPQHF. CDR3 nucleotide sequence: TGTGCCAGCAACCGGGGTAGCAATCAGCCCCAGCATTTT.

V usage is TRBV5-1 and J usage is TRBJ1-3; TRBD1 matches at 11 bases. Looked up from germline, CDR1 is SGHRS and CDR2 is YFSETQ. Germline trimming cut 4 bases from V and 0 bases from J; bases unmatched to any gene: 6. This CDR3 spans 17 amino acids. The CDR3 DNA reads TGCGCCAGCAGCACGGGGACAGGGGGATTCTCTGGAAACACCATATATTTT. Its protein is CASSTGTGGFSGNTIYF.

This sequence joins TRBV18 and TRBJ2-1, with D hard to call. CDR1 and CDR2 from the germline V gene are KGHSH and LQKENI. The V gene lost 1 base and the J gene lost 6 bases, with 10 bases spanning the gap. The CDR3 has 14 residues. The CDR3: CASSPRARRNEQFF. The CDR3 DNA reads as TGTGCCAGCTCACCACGGGCCCGCCGCAATGAGCAGTTCTTC.

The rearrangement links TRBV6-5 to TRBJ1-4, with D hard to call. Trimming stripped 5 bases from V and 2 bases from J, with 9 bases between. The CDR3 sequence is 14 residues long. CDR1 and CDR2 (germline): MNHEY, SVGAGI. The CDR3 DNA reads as TGTGCCAGCAGTCCAGGTTGGACTAATGAAAAACTGTTTTTT. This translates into CASSPGWTNEKLFF.

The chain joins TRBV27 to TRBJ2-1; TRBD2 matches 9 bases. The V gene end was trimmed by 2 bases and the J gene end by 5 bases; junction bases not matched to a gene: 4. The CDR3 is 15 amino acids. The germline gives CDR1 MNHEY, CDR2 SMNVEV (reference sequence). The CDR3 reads CASSLRLAGNNEQFF. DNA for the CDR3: TGTGCCAGCAGTTTACGCCTAGCGGGGAACAATGAGCAGTTCTTC.

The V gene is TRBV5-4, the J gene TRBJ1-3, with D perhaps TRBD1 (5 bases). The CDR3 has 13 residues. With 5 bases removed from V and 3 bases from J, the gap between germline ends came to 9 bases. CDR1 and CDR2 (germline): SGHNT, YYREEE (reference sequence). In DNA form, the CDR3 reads TGTGCCAGCAGACGCAGGGATGGAAACACCATATATTTT. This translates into CASRRRDGNTIYF.

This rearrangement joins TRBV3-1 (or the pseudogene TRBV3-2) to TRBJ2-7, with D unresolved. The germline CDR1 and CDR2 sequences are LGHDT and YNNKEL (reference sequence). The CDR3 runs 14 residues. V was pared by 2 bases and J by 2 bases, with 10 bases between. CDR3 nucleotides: TGTGCCAGCAGCCAAATGCAGAAGACCTACGAGCAGTACTTC. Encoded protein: CASSQMQKTYEQYF.